The entry below describes one T cell receptor (beta chain). The target antigen is unknown. One end of the junction fails to match germline, which may point to a read error. These data are taken from a study of CD8 T cells in ankylosing spondylitis. Study observations and caveats: As for the disease-linked clones, they showed a CD8+ phenotype and occurred at relatively low frequencies in peripheral blood.

The CDR3 length is 14 residues. From germline, CDR1 is DFQATT and CDR2 SNEGSKA (reference sequence). Preparation of TCR beta libraries was done by quantitative 5'-RACE with molecular barcodes. From the 5' RACE reads, TCRdb called clonotypes with MiXCR, one entry per CDR3 protein. The repertoire includes 350,000 or so distinct CDR3 sequences, 11% of them detected once, and about 10% sits in the top ten. Sequencing was done on a sample of blood, either unsorted or a sorted T cell fraction (not recorded which). The receptor was derived from a female donor with ankylosing spondylitis or in good health (not recorded which). J is TRBJ2-1 and V is TRBV20-1; 12 positions match TRBD2. CDR3 nucleotide sequence: TGCAGTACCACCGGGACTAGCGGGTTCAATGAGCGGTTCTTC. This codes for CSTTGTSGFNERFF.